Listed below are T cell receptor beta chains from one sample, sequenced in a study of blood T cell repertoires in COVID-19. The assay was immunoSEQ multiplex PCR, and TCRdb's table has in-frame clones only and misses some. The data contain 200,000 to 250,000 clones, approximately 82% of them singletons. Material: peripheral blood. These receptors came from an elderly woman with acute or convalescent COVID-19. Each CDR3 is given without its conserved first and last residue. D genes are given only for firm matches.

CDR3aa: ATKTGTALYEQF; v_gene: TRBV28; d_gene: TRBD1; j_gene: TRBJ2-1
CDR3aa: ASSQDGAGISSYEQY; v_gene: TRBV4-1; d_gene: .; j_gene: TRBJ2-7
CDR3aa: ASSLDLLATEAF; v_gene: TRBV7-3; d_gene: .; j_gene: TRBJ1-1
CDR3aa: AISESGLRGTDTQY; v_gene: TRBV10-3; d_gene: .; j_gene: TRBJ2-3
CDR3aa: ASSPDRGRGETQY; v_gene: TRBV7-9; d_gene: TRBD1; j_gene: TRBJ2-5
CDR3aa: ASSYSSREGSYGYT; v_gene: TRBV6-5; d_gene: .; j_gene: TRBJ1-2
CDR3aa: ASSLEGEHGGYT; v_gene: TRBV11-3; d_gene: .; j_gene: TRBJ1-2
CDR3aa: VSSDLQGRFYEQY; v_gene: TRBV3-1/TRBV3-2; d_gene: .; j_gene: TRBJ2-7
CDR3aa: ASTDRLLAGDQETQY; v_gene: TRBV5-1; d_gene: TRBD2; j_gene: TRBJ2-5
CDR3aa: ASSLAGGNNEQF; v_gene: TRBV11-2; d_gene: TRBD2; j_gene: TRBJ2-1
CDR3aa: ASSQPTTAGDGI; v_gene: TRBV4-1; d_gene: TRBD2; j_gene: TRBJ2-1
CDR3aa: ASSTPRMQF; v_gene: TRBV6-6; d_gene: .; j_gene: TRBJ2-1
CDR3aa: ASSPNGLAYEQY; v_gene: TRBV4-1; d_gene: .; j_gene: TRBJ2-7
CDR3aa: ASSLSPPRSGNTIY; v_gene: TRBV28; d_gene: .; j_gene: TRBJ1-3
CDR3aa: SVESGRITGELF; v_gene: TRBV29-1; d_gene: .; j_gene: TRBJ2-2
CDR3aa: AWTGASSYEQY; v_gene: TRBV30; d_gene: .; j_gene: TRBJ2-7